One sample yielded the 25 T cell receptor beta chains listed below, sequenced in a study of blood T cells in healthy people across ages (dated by TCRdb to the mid-2010s). Library construction relied on 5' RACE. Data came from an Illumina HiSeq 2500. A second PCR of roughly 7 to 12 cycles was run with a J-beta primer mix and a sample-barcoded 5' primer. TCRdb reran the public reads through fastp at Q25 and MiXCR, keeping productive beta chains. When rows share a CDR3 protein, they turn into one entry using the most common DNA and genes. In this sample the table shows about 640,000 distinct CDR3 sequences, approximately 30% of which occur a single time. Around a sixth of the sample rests with the top ten. The sequenced sample consisted of blood. These receptors were collected from a woman at least 80 years old in good health.

A note on this clonotype: The junction does not match germline at one end; this may be a read error. V and J are TRBV18 and TRBJ1-6; D is possibly TRBD1 (5 bases). This CDR3 is built from 15 residues. Germline V gives CDR1 KGHSH, CDR2 LQKENI. This CDR3 reads CASSQDSATNSPPHF. The CDR3 region has the DNA TGTGCCAGCTCCCAAGACAGCGCCACTAATTCACCCCCCCACTTT.

This clonotype was counted ten times or more. The V gene is TRBV5-5, the J gene TRBJ1-5, with 9 bases matching TRBD1. This CDR3 is 15 amino acids long. With 0 bases clipped from V and 6 bases from J, the junction kept 4 bases outside the gene matches. Germline CDR1 reads SGHKS; CDR2 reads YYEKEE (reference sequence). CDR3 loop: CASSLGDRDAQPQHF. In DNA, the CDR3 is TGTGCCAGCAGCTTGGGGGACAGGGATGCTCAGCCCCAGCATTTT.

This clonotype was found many times. This chain links TRBV7-2 with TRBJ2-1, with D tentatively TRBD2 (5 bases). The CDR3 spans 13 residues. The V end lost 1 base, the J end lost 8 bases, and 9 bases lay between the germline ends. Germline lookup yields CDR1 SGHTA and CDR2 FQGNSA. CDR3 DNA sequence: TGTGCCAGCAGCTTAGTCGGCGGGTATGAGCAGTTCTTC. This encodes CASSLVGGYEQFF.

The genes are TRBV12-3 or TRBV12-4 and TRBJ1-1; TRBD1 matches at 8 bases. The CDR3 runs 18 residues. V lost 3 bases to trimming and J lost 1 base; unmatched junction nucleotides: 13. CDR3: CASSFPQLATGENTEAFF. In DNA, the CDR3 is TGTGCCAGCAGTTTCCCGCAATTAGCGACAGGGGAGAACACTGAAGCTTTCTTT.

In its sample, this clonotype was seen many times. The chain couples TRBV7-2 to TRBJ2-5, with D possibly being TRBD1 or TRBD2 (5 bases each). Trimming shortened V by 4 bases and J by 3 bases, and 15 bases separated the two germline ends. This CDR3 comprises 15 residues. The germline CDR1 and CDR2 sequences are SGHTA and FQGNSA. The CDR3 sequence: CASSSTGTGEETQYF. CDR3 in DNA: TGTGCCAGCAGCTCCACCGGGACCGGGGAAGAGACCCAGTACTTC.

The table lists this clonotype with many counts. V gene TRBV7-3 combines with J gene TRBJ2-6; D tentatively fits TRBD1 or TRBD2 (5 bases each). Germline CDR1 is SGHTA and CDR2 is FQGTGA. This CDR3 is 16 amino acids long. Deletions cut 5 bases from V and 0 bases from J, with 11 bases between. The CDR3 DNA reads TGTGCCAGCAGCCGGGACGGCTTCTCTGGGGCCAACGTCCTGACTTTC. It translates to CASSRDGFSGANVLTF. Supplemented by reference TRBV7-3 and TRBJ2-6, the full variable domain reads GAGVSQTPSNKVTEKGKYVELRCDPISGHTALYWYRQSLGQGPEFLIYFQGTGAADDSGLPNDRFFAVRPEGSVSTLKIQRTERGDSAVYLCASSRDGFSGANVLTFGAGSRLTVL.

This clonotype was counted ten times or more. The chain recombines TRBV13 with TRBJ2-7, with D tentatively TRBD2 (6 bases). The V and J ends lost 5 bases and 0 bases respectively, with 14 bases between them. This CDR3 has 15 residues. Germline lookup yields CDR1 PRHDT and CDR2 FYEKMQ (reference sequence). In DNA form, the CDR3 reads TGTGCCAGCAGCCGTGGCGGGGCAAGCTCCTACGAGCAGTACTTC. It is translated as CASSRGGASSYEQYF.

At least ten counts were recorded for this clonotype. The chain combines TRBV30 with TRBJ1-2; D ambiguous. Germline V gene lookup returns CDR1 GTSNPN and CDR2 SVGIG (reference sequence). The V gene lost 4 bases and the J gene lost 5 bases, with 8 bases spanning the gap. This CDR3 has 11 residues. CDR3: CAWTGAYGYTF. For the CDR3, the DNA is TGTGCCTGGACCGGAGCGTATGGCTACACCTTC.

This clonotype was recorded once. V usage is TRBV7-9 and J usage is TRBJ1-4; D may be TRBD1 (5 bases). V was clipped by 8 bases and J by 5 bases, with 15 bases between them. The CDR3 is 14 amino acids. CDR1 is SEHNR and CDR2 is FQNEAQ in the germline V gene (reference sequence). The CDR3 nucleotides are TGTGCCAGCCACCCAGGGATCGGGAATGAAAAACTGTTTTTT. This translates into CASHPGIGNEKLFF.

The chain joins TRBV19 to TRBJ1-5; no clear D gene. The CDR3 consists of 15 residues. V lost 4 bases and J 3 bases, leaving 13 bases between the germline ends. Germline values: CDR1 LNHDA, CDR2 SQIVND (reference sequence). The CDR3 sequence: CASSSPGIFNQPQHF. Written as DNA, the CDR3 is TGTGCCAGTAGTAGTCCCGGTATTTTCAATCAGCCCCAGCATTTT.

This clonotype came up many times. The chain combines TRBV3-1 with TRBJ2-1; 11 bases align to TRBD2. The CDR3 is 18 residues long. V was pared by 1 base and J by 1 base, with 6 bases of the junction left unmatched. Looked up from germline, CDR1 is LGHDT and CDR2 is YNNKEL (reference sequence). This chain's CDR3 is CASSQGLLAGGSYNEQFF. The CDR3 DNA reads TGTGCCAGCAGCCAAGGGCTTCTAGCGGGGGGATCCTACAATGAGCAGTTCTTC.

Ten or more counts support this clonotype. The J gene is TRBJ1-2, the V gene TRBV6-1, with D possibly matching TRBD1 (6 bases). The CDR3 is made up of 13 amino acids. V gave up 4 bases and J gave up 3 bases, with 9 bases separating them. Germline CDR1 reads MNHNS; CDR2 reads SASEGT. CDR3 DNA sequence: TGTGCCAGCAGTGTCAGGGGTGACTATGGCTACACCTTC. Protein sequence: CASSVRGDYGYTF.

This clonotype was picked up many times. The rearrangement uses TRBV20-1 and TRBJ2-5; D possibly uses TRBD1 or TRBD2 (5 bases each). The V and J ends lost 0 bases and 4 bases respectively, with 12 bases between them. The germline V gene encodes CDR1 DFQATT and CDR2 SNEGSKA (reference sequence). The CDR3 runs to 14 residues. CDR3 protein: CSARDPWGLETQYF. The DNA for the CDR3 is TGCAGTGCTAGAGACCCCTGGGGGTTAGAGACCCAGTACTTC.

This clonotype was seen at least ten times. V is TRBV7-3 and J is TRBJ2-5; D is possibly TRBD2 (7 bases). The V gene's germline CDR1 is SGHTA and CDR2 FQGTGA. Deletions cut 2 bases from V and 5 bases from J, with 12 bases between. This CDR3 contains 14 residues. The CDR3 spells CASSLAGAEETQYF. The CDR3 DNA reads TGTGCCAGCAGCTTAGCGGGGGCCGAGGAGACCCAGTACTTC.

This clonotype came up many times. One base away lies a much larger clone, so this may be a sequencing read error. This sequence joins TRBV7-8 and TRBJ2-7, with 8 bases aligning to TRBD2. The germline V gene encodes CDR1 SGHVS and CDR2 FQNEAQ. J lost 7 bases, V lost 1 base, and 12 bases had no gene match. CDR3 length equals 16 residues. The CDR3 sequence is CASSLVGGGTGNEQYF. CDR3 sequence (DNA): TGTGCCAGCAGCTTAGTGGGCGGGGGGACGGGGAATGAGCAGTACTTC.

This clonotype was observed at least ten times. The chain has TRBV20-1 and TRBJ2-7; D is unclear. Per germline, CDR1 DFQATT and CDR2 SNEGSKA (reference sequence). V shed 5 bases and J shed 7 bases, with 15 bases lying between them. This CDR3 has 12 amino acids. The CDR3 bases are TGCAGTGCTCGTGTCCCCCAAAGAGAGCAGTACTTC. It specifies CSARVPQREQYF.

As regards this clonotype: A read error may explain this, as a much larger clone is one base away. V and J are TRBV18 and TRBJ2-3; 12 positions match TRBD1. Germline V CDR1 and CDR2: KGHSH, LQKENI. The CDR3 has 18 residues. Here the CDR3 reads CAGSPLPGGTGGPDTQYF. CDR3 nucleotides: TGTGCCGGCTCACCTTTGCCTGGCGGGACAGGGGGCCCAGATACGCAGTATTTT.

This clonotype came up many times. This rearrangement joins TRBV6-6 to TRBJ2-7; D possibly uses TRBD1 or TRBD2 (5 bases each). Germline loops: CDR1 MNHNY, CDR2 SVGAGI (reference sequence). The CDR3 is made up of 13 amino acids. V lost 5 bases to trimming and J lost 6 bases, with 14 bases between them. The CDR3 is CASSPRGRVEQYF. CDR3 bases: TGTGCCAGCAGTCCCCGGGGCCGAGTCGAGCAGTACTTC.

This clonotype appeared a few times. In DNA form, the CDR3 reads TGTGCCAGCGGGCTTCAGGGGGCCTCCCTTGTTACGCAGTATTTT. Translating it yields CASGLQGASLVTQYF. V gene TRBV11-1 combines with J gene TRBJ2-3, with TRBD1 identical over 8 bases. The CDR3 sequence is 15 residues long. V dropped 8 bases and J dropped 8; count of bases not matched to a gene: 15. Germline V gene data show CDR1 as SGHAT and CDR2 as FQDESV (reference sequence).

This clonotype was seen ten or more times. The chain couples TRBV18 to TRBJ1-5; unclear D gene. Germline V gene data show CDR1 as KGHSH and CDR2 as LQKENI. The CDR3 length is 18 residues. With 1 base removed from V and 0 bases from J, the gap between germline ends came to 16 bases. The CDR3 DNA reads as TGTGCCAGCTCACCACGCTCTGTAGATTATGGTAGCAATCAGCCCCAGCATTTT. Protein: CASSPRSVDYGSNQPQHF.

This clonotype has ten or more counts. The chain employs TRBV25-1 and TRBJ1-4, with D hard to call. The germline gives CDR1 MGHDK, CDR2 SYGVNS. The V end was cut by 6 bases, the J end by 5 bases, with 16 bases between. The CDR3 sequence is 15 residues long. The CDR3 is CASSAIAGLNEKLFF. For the CDR3, the DNA is TGTGCCAGCAGCGCCATCGCAGGACTGAATGAAAAACTGTTTTTT.

The chain links TRBV20-1 to TRBJ1-2; D unclear. The V gene lost 0 bases and the J gene lost 2 bases, with 19 bases spanning the gap. The germline V gene encodes CDR1 DFQATT and CDR2 SNEGSKA (reference sequence). The CDR3 sequence is 17 residues long. The chain's CDR3 is CSARDTRSSSLNYGYTF. The CDR3 DNA is TGCAGTGCTAGAGATACACGATCGTCCTCGTTAAACTATGGCTACACCTTC.

This chain joins TRBV28 and TRBJ2-4; the D gene is possibly TRBD1 (5 bases). Gene TRBJ2-7 matches the end of the DNA better, so the J call may be wrong. The germline gives CDR1 MDHEN, CDR2 SYDVKM. The CDR3 has 16 residues. CDR3 sequence (DNA): TGTGCCAGCAGTAGCCTATGGGGCCGCCTATCCTACGAGCAGTACTTC. Protein sequence: CASSSLWGRLSYEQYF.

At least ten counts were recorded for this clonotype. The V and J genes are TRBV9 and TRBJ2-3; 7 bases are shared with TRBD2. Germline CDR1 reads SGDLS; CDR2 reads YYNGEE. Unmatched junction bases numbered 9, after V lost 4 bases and J lost 4 bases. The CDR3 is 15 residues long. The CDR3 protein is CASSPSGSGADTQYF. The CDR3 DNA is TGTGCCAGCAGCCCTAGCGGCTCAGGAGCAGATACGCAGTATTTT.

At least ten counts were recorded for this clonotype. V gene TRBV6-2 or TRBV6-3 combines with J gene TRBJ2-1; 9 nucleotides agree with TRBD1. The CDR3 consists of 16 residues. Germline CDR1 and CDR2: MNHEY and SVGEGT. V lost 2 bases to trimming and J lost 7 bases; unmatched junction nucleotides: 9. CDR3 in DNA: TGTGCCAGCAGTTACGGAGGACAGGGGAGGAGGAATGAGCAGTTCTTC. This gives the protein CASSYGGQGRRNEQFF.